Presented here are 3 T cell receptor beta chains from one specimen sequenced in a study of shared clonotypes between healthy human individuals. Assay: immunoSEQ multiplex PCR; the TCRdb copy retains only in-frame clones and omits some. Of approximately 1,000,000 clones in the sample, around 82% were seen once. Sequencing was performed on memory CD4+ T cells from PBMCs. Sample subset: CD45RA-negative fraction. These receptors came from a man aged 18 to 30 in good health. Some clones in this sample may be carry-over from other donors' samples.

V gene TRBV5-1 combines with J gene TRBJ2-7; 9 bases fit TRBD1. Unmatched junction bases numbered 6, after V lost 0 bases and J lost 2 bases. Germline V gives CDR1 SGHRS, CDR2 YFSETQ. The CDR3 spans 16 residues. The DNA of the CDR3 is TGCGCCAGCAGCTTGGCCGCGGGACAGGGCACCTACGAGCAGTACTTC. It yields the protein CASSLAAGQGTYEQYF.

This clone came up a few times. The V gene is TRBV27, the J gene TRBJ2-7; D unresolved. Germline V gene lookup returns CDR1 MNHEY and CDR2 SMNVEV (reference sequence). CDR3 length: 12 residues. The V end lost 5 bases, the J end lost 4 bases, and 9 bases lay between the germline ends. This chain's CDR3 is CASSQAGYEQYF. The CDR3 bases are TGTGCCAGCAGTCAGGCCGGATACGAGCAGTACTTC.

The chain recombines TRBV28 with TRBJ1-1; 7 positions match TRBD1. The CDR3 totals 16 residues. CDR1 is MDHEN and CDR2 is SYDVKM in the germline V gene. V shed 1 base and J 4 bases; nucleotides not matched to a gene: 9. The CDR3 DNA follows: TGTGCCAGCAGTTTATCCCCCGATGCAGGGGGCACTGAAGCTTTCTTT. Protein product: CASSLSPDAGGTEAFF.